The entry that follows covers one TCR beta chain sequence. Its antigen is unidentified. These data are taken from a study of cytomegalovirus exposure and HLA in healthy donors. Background on the study: Both the 120 or so validation repertoires and the 666 first-cohort repertoires used the same platform, as reported by a later analysis. Study conclusions and caveats: Under in vitro conditions, three CMV-associated chains were confirmed as specific for CMV antigens.

Clones were read by immunoSEQ multiplex PCR, and TCRdb kept only the in-frame ones, dropping some. The sample lists over 150,000 clones; 86% were seen once. The CDR3 has 15 amino acids. CDR1 and CDR2 from the germline V gene are LNHDA and SQIVND (reference sequence). Germline trimming cut 4 bases from V and 3 bases from J; bases unmatched to any gene: 6. This chain links TRBV19 with TRBJ2-1; 7 bases are shared with TRBD1. Source material: PBMCs. This TCR came from a young man in good health and CMV-seropositive. The CDR3 nucleotides are TGTGCCAGTAGTAAGGGGACAGAGGTCTACAATGAGCAGTTCTTC. Translation: CASSKGTEVYNEQFF.